These 4 T cell receptor beta chains share one sample of origin, sequenced in a study of neurological immune-mediated disorders. Each CDR3 protein gets one entry after TCRdb re-called the 5' RACE reads with MiXCR. The sample carries over 40,000 distinct CDR3 sequences, over 6% recorded once. Sequenced material: CD4+ T cells from blood. The receptors derive from a woman in her 40s in good health.

This clonotype has ten or more counts. The chain is built from TRBV5-1 and TRBJ2-3; 9 bases fit TRBD2. This CDR3 has 15 amino acids. The trim removed 4 bases at V and 3 bases at J, leaving 6 bases unmatched. Germline CDR1 SGHRS, CDR2 YFSETQ. In DNA, the CDR3 is TGCGCCAGCAGCCGTAGCGGGAGTGAAACAGATACGCAGTATTTT. Protein: CASSRSGSETDTQYF.

This clonotype has a count of ten or more. DNA of the CDR3: TGTGCCAGCACCCGGGGTGGGGGGAACACTGAAGCTTTCTTT. It yields the protein CASTRGGGNTEAFF. The rearrangement uses TRBV6-5 and TRBJ1-1, with D possibly TRBD1 on 5 matching bases. Deletions cut 7 bases from V and 1 base from J, with 13 bases between. The CDR3 is made up of 14 amino acids. The germline gives CDR1 MNHEY, CDR2 SVGAGI.

Many counts were recorded for this clonotype. The DNA of the CDR3 is TGTGCCAGCAGTTTCGACAGGGGAAGCGGAAACACCATATATTTT. This translates into CASSFDRGSGNTIYF. The J gene is TRBJ1-3, the V gene TRBV7-2; 8 positions match TRBD1. J lost 4 bases, V lost 6 bases, and 8 bases had no gene match. The CDR3 has 15 amino acids. Germline V gene sequence: CDR1 SGHTA, CDR2 FQGNSA. Looking up the rest from reference TRBV7-2 and TRBJ1-3 gives the full variable domain: GAGVSQSPSNKVTEKGKDVELRCDPISGHTALYWYRQSLGQGLEFLIYFQGNSAPDKSGLPSDRFSAERTGGSVSTLTIQRTQQEDSAVYLCASSFDRGSGNTIYFGEGSWLTVV.

This clonotype qualifies as medium-sized. The chain recombines TRBV10-3 with TRBJ1-1; 7 bases map to TRBD1. The junction had 2 bases not matched to a gene; V was cut back by 3 bases and J by 1 base. The CDR3 has 14 amino acids. Per germline, CDR1 ENHRY and CDR2 SYGVKD. The CDR3 bases are TGTGCCATCAGTGAAGGGGGCAGGAACACTGAAGCTTTCTTT. Protein product: CAISEGGRNTEAFF.